A single sample gave rise to the 25 T cell receptor beta chains below, sequenced in a study of blood T cell repertoires in COVID-19. The assay was immunoSEQ multiplex PCR, and TCRdb's table has in-frame clones only and misses some. The sample yields some 45,000 clones, 80% to 95% seen once. Sequencing input: peripheral blood. All receptors derive from a human donor in a cohort sampled during active COVID-19.

V is TRBV29-1 and J is TRBJ1-2; 7 positions match TRBD1. This CDR3 spans 13 amino acids. The V segment lost 5 bases and the J segment 0 bases; nucleotides outside the gene matches: 3. Germline values: CDR1 SQVTM, CDR2 ANQGSEA. The CDR3 DNA is TGCAGCGTTTCGACAGGGACTAACTATGGCTACACCTTC. It specifies CSVSTGTNYGYTF.

J is TRBJ2-1 and V is TRBV19, with TRBD2 matching over 11 bases. The germline gives CDR1 LNHDA, CDR2 SQIVND (reference sequence). Losses at the gene ends were 3 bases for V and 4 bases for J; bases not matched to a gene: 8. The length of the CDR3 is 17 residues. The CDR3 spells CASSIRVIAGGYNEQFF. The CDR3 nucleotides read TGTGCCAGTAGTATTCGGGTTATAGCGGGAGGGTACAATGAGCAGTTCTTC.

The rearrangement links TRBV3-1 (or the pseudogene TRBV3-2) to TRBJ2-1, with 8 bases matching TRBD2. The J segment lost 15 bases and the V segment lost 2 bases, leaving 12 bases of the junction unmatched. The CDR3 is 14 residues long. Germline V lookup: CDR1 LGHDT, CDR2 YNNKEL (reference sequence). This CDR3 is CASSQILAGVPLFF. DNA of the CDR3: TGTGCCAGCAGCCAAATTCTAGCGGGTGTCCCTTTGTTCTTC.

The chain is built from TRBV28 and TRBJ2-5, with 9 nucleotides matching TRBD1. The junction had 3 bases not matched to a gene; V was cut back by 5 bases and J by 5 bases. The CDR3 length is 13 residues. Germline assignment: CDR1 MDHEN and CDR2 SYDVKM. The chain's CDR3 is CASSGTGYETQYF. The CDR3 region has the DNA TGTGCCAGCAGTGGGACAGGGTACGAGACCCAGTACTTC.

This sequence joins TRBV6-6 and TRBJ2-7, with a tentative D call TRBD1 (6 bases). Germline V gene lookup returns CDR1 MNHNY and CDR2 SVGAGI (reference sequence). V dropped 5 bases and J dropped 1 base, with 12 bases sitting between them. This CDR3 has 14 residues. The CDR3 coding sequence is TGTGCCAGCAGTCCTCGACAGGAGTCCTACGAGCAGTACTTC. It translates to CASSPRQESYEQYF.

The chain combines TRBV15 with TRBJ2-7; 7 bases are a match to TRBD2. This CDR3 spans 13 amino acids. Unmatched junction bases numbered 5, after V lost 5 bases and J lost 4 bases. Germline CDR1 reads LNHNV; CDR2 reads YYDKDF (reference sequence). The CDR3 nucleotides are TGTGCCACCAGCCACCGGGGGGATTACGAGCAGTACTTC. Protein product: CATSHRGDYEQYF.

The J gene is TRBJ1-5, the V gene TRBV5-1, with D perhaps TRBD1 (5 bases). CDR1 is SGHRS, CDR2 YFSETQ, per germline. V lost 0 bases, J lost 0 bases, and 7 bases lay in between. The CDR3 length is 15 residues. CDR3 sequence reads: CASSLGGLSNQPQHF. As DNA, the CDR3 is TGCGCCAGCAGCTTGGGGGGACTTAGCAATCAGCCCCAGCATTTT.

The chain recombines TRBV7-9 with TRBJ2-3; weak D call: TRBD1 (6 bases). Trimming shortened V by 5 bases and J by 0 bases, and 9 bases separated the two germline ends. The CDR3 has 14 residues. Germline loops: CDR1 SEHNR, CDR2 FQNEAQ (reference sequence). CDR3 DNA: TGTGCCAGCAGCCTTACAGGGAGCACAGATACGCAGTATTTT. Translating gives CASSLTGSTDTQYF.

This chain connects TRBV6-5 to TRBJ1-1; D is ambiguous. Trimming cost V 2 bases and J 4 bases, with 11 bases left between them. CDR1 and CDR2 (germline): MNHEY, SVGAGI. The CDR3 length is 14 residues. The CDR3 DNA reads as TGTGCCAGCAGTTACGGCTACGAGGGCACTGAAGCTTTCTTT. The encoded protein is CASSYGYEGTEAFF.

The rearrangement links TRBV5-4 to TRBJ2-3, with D perhaps TRBD2 (5 bases). Trimming left V 0 bases short and J 1 base short, with 12 bases between. The V gene's germline CDR1 is SGHNT and CDR2 YYREEE (reference sequence). This CDR3 spans 16 amino acids. The CDR3 reads CASSLGLGEGTDTQYF. The CDR3 nucleotides read TGTGCCAGCAGCTTGGGACTGGGAGAAGGCACAGATACGCAGTATTTT. The full variable domain, its missing parts supplied by reference TRBV5-4 and TRBJ2-3, is ETGVTQSPTHLIKTRGQQVTLRCSSQSGHNTVSWYQQALGQGPQFIFQYYREEENGRGNFPPRFSGLQFPNYSSELNVNALELDDSALYLCASSLGLGEGTDTQYFGPGTRLTVL.

This chain connects TRBV9 to TRBJ2-1, with D maybe TRBD2 (6 bases). V shed 4 bases and J shed 9 bases, with 14 bases lying between them. The CDR3 length is 13 residues. Germline loops: CDR1 SGDLS, CDR2 YYNGEE. In DNA form, the CDR3 reads TGTGCCAGCAGCACCCGACTAGTTAGTGAGCAGTTCTTC. It codes for CASSTRLVSEQFF.

The V gene is TRBV5-1, the J gene TRBJ1-6; D not certain. The germline V gene encodes CDR1 SGHRS and CDR2 YFSETQ. V gave up 0 bases and J gave up 7 bases, with 11 bases separating them. The CDR3 has 15 residues. CDR3: CASSLDPTGNSPLHF. CDR3 bases: TGCGCCAGCAGCTTGGACCCGACGGGAAATTCACCCCTCCACTTT.

V and J are TRBV2 and TRBJ2-4, with D possibly being TRBD2 (5 bases). This CDR3 comprises 14 residues. Germline values: CDR1 SNHLY, CDR2 FYNNEI. The germline V and J ends were trimmed by 6 bases and 0 bases, with 9 bases remaining between them. CDR3 sequence reads: CASRNGVAKNIQYF. The DNA of the CDR3 is TGTGCCAGCAGGAACGGGGTAGCCAAAAACATTCAGTACTTC.

The chain employs TRBV4-1 and TRBJ2-5; 10 bases match TRBD2. The germline CDR1 and CDR2 sequences are MGHRA and YSYEKL. The CDR3 spans 16 residues. With V trimmed by 1 base and J by 3 bases, 5 bases remained unmatched. The DNA for the CDR3 is TGCGCCAGCAGCCAAGGGCTAGCGGGGGTTGAAGAGACCCAGTACTTC. It encodes CASSQGLAGVEETQYF.

The chain has TRBV3-1 (or the pseudogene TRBV3-2) and TRBJ2-5; 9 nucleotides align to TRBD1. The V gene's germline CDR1 is LGHDT and CDR2 YNNKEL (reference sequence). This CDR3 is 14 amino acids long. V lost 4 bases, J lost 3 bases, and 3 bases stayed unmatched. CDR3 amino acids: CASSRTGAEETQYF. The CDR3 DNA sequence: TGTGCCAGCAGCCGGACAGGGGCGGAAGAGACCCAGTACTTC.

The chain uses TRBV6-2 or TRBV6-3 and TRBJ2-2; tentative D call: TRBD1 (6 bases). The CDR3 loop spans 17 amino acids. Between the trimmed V and J ends, which lost 2 bases and 2 bases, there was a span of 15 bases. Germline CDR1 reads MNHEY; CDR2 reads SVGEGT. CDR3 bases: TGTGCCAGCAGTTACCACCTGCCGGGGACAAACACCGGGGAGCTGTTTTTT. This encodes CASSYHLPGTNTGELFF.

The chain employs TRBV6-6 and TRBJ2-2, with D unresolved. Germline V gene sequence: CDR1 MNHNY, CDR2 SVGAGI (reference sequence). The CDR3 spans 14 residues. The ends were cut back, 2 bases at V and 1 base at J, with 5 bases in the middle. The CDR3 sequence is CASSYSRNTGELFF. CDR3 DNA: TGTGCCAGCAGTTACAGCCGGAACACCGGGGAGCTGTTTTTT.

V usage is TRBV10-3 and J usage is TRBJ2-7, with D unclear. The CDR3 extends over 12 amino acids. The V gene's germline CDR1 is ENHRY and CDR2 SYGVKD. Trimming stripped 6 bases from V and 4 bases from J, with 10 bases between. The CDR3: CAIRLGEYEQYF. CDR3 nucleotide sequence: TGTGCCATCAGGCTGGGCGAATACGAGCAGTACTTC.

The chain recombines TRBV25-1 with TRBJ2-5; no definite D call. The CDR3 sequence is 13 residues long. From germline, CDR1 is MGHDK and CDR2 SYGVNS. Trimming left V 3 bases short and J 5 bases short, with 10 bases between. This CDR3 reads CASSDLGMETQYF. CDR3 bases: TGTGCCAGCAGTGACCTAGGTATGGAGACCCAGTACTTC.

V and J are TRBV4-2 and TRBJ1-5; D possibly corresponds to TRBD1 (6 bases). The CDR3 has 16 residues. The ends were cut back, 3 bases at V and 7 bases at J, with 19 bases in the middle. Germline CDR1 and CDR2: LGHNA and YNFKEQ. The CDR3 nucleotides read TGTGCCAGCAGCCAGCGGGCCGACAGGACGGGCCAGCCCCAGCATTTT. As protein: CASSQRADRTGQPQHF.

The chain employs TRBV19 and TRBJ2-4; D gene uncertain. The V end was cut by 3 bases, the J end by 7 bases, with 7 bases between. The CDR3 extends over 12 amino acids. Germline V gives CDR1 LNHDA, CDR2 SQIVND (reference sequence). As DNA, the CDR3 is TGTGCCAGTAGTATGACCGGGAACATTCAGTACTTC. The encoded protein is CASSMTGNIQYF.

This chain links TRBV29-1 with TRBJ1-2, with 7 bases lining up with TRBD1. Per the germline V gene, CDR1 is SQVTM and CDR2 is ANQGSEA. J lost 5 bases, V lost 3 bases, and 6 bases had no gene match. CDR3 length: 13 amino acids. The chain's CDR3 is CSVERAGGYGYTF. CDR3 DNA: TGCAGCGTTGAGAGGGCAGGGGGATATGGCTACACCTTC.

The V call is TRBV14, the J call TRBJ2-3, with TRBD1 identical over 7 bases. With V trimmed by 5 bases and J by 4 bases, 6 bases remained unmatched. This CDR3 comprises 14 residues. The germline CDR1 and CDR2 sequences are SGHDN and FVKESK. The CDR3 DNA reads TGTGCCAGCAGCAAAAACAGGGGTGCAGATACGCAGTATTTT. Translating gives CASSKNRGADTQYF.

The rearrangement links TRBV12-3 or TRBV12-4 to TRBJ1-2; a possible D gene is TRBD1 (6 bases). The ends were cut back, 5 bases at V and 7 bases at J, with 14 bases in the middle. CDR3 size: 13 residues. Written as DNA, the CDR3 is TGTGCCAGCAGTCAGACAGGCTATGGTGGCTACACCTTC. Translated, it gives CASSQTGYGGYTF.

The chain recombines TRBV23-1 with TRBJ2-7; the D gene is possibly TRBD2 (5 bases). TRBV23-1 is filed as an ORF, its function uncertain. Trimming removed 4 bases at V and 3 bases at J, with 13 bases between. The CDR3 runs 14 residues. CDR3 in amino acids: CASSPVCSGYEQYF. CDR3 sequence (DNA): TGCGCCAGCAGTCCGGTCTGCAGCGGCTACGAGCAGTACTTC.